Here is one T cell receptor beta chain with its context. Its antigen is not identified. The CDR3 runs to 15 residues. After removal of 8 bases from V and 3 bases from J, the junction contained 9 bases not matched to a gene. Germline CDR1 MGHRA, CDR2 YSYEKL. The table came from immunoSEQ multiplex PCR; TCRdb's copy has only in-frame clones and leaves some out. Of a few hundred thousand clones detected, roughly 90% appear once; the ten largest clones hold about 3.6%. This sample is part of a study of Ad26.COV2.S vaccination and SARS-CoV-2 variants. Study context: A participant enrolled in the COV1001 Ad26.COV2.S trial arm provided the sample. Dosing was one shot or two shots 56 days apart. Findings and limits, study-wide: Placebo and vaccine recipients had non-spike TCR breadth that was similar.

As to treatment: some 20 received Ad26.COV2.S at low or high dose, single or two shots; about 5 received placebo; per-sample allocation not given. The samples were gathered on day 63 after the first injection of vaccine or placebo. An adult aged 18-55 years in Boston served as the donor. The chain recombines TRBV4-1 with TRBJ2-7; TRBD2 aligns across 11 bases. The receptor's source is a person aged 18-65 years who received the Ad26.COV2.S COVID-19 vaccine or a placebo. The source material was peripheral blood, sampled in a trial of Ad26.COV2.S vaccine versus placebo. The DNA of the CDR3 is TGCGCCAGCTCGGCGACTACTAGCGGGGGCTACGAGCAGTACTTC. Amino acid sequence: CASSATTSGGYEQYF.